This T cell receptor (beta chain) came from a study of cytotoxic CD8 clonotypes in ibrutinib-treated CLL. The V end was cut by 3 bases, the J end by 7 bases, with 8 bases between. CDR3 length: 11 residues. The germline gives CDR1 SGHKS, CDR2 YYEKEE (reference sequence). Deep sequencing aimed at 1 in 200,000 to 1 in 1 million T cells' resolution. The method was immunoSEQ multiplex PCR; TCRdb's version includes in-frame clones alone and lacks a portion of them. The sample contains about 16,000 clones, about 65% of which appear only once. This specimen was PBMCs, taken before ibrutinib treatment. The clonotype comes from a human donor with chronic lymphocytic leukemia. This chain joins TRBV5-5 and TRBJ2-7; D might be TRBD1 (6 bases). CDR3 protein: CASSYGQEQYF. The CDR3 DNA reads TGTGCCAGCAGCTACGGACAGGAGCAGTACTTC.